These 10 T cell receptor beta chains were all obtained from the same sample, sequenced in a study of T cell repertoires in cytomegalovirus infection. TCRdb re-derived calls from the reads in MiXCR, one entry per CDR3 protein. The sample holds 110,000 to 150,000 distinct CDR3 sequences, approximately 30% seen once. The antigens of these receptors remain unknown. The sample consisted of CD8+ T cells from cultured PBMCs, taken from culture after CMV antigen stimulation. Receptors originate from a human donor in good health (CMV status not recorded). Some clones in this sample may be carry-over from other donors' samples.

The CDR3 DNA reads TGTGCCAGTAGTATACTACTAGGCGAACCTTTGGATACGCAGTATTTT. This sequence encodes CASSILLGEPLDTQYF. The genes are TRBV19 and TRBJ2-3, with D perhaps TRBD2 (5 bases). This CDR3 is 16 amino acids long. From germline, CDR1 is LNHDA and CDR2 SQIVND (reference sequence). V lost 2 bases to trimming and J lost 6 bases, with 18 bases between them.

The gene calls are TRBV11-3 and TRBJ2-1, with D perhaps matching TRBD2 (6 bases). The length of the CDR3 is 17 residues. V was shortened by 1 base and J by 3 bases, with 16 bases between the two germline ends. The germline V gene encodes CDR1 SGHNT and CDR2 YENEEA. CDR3 DNA sequence: TGTGCCAGCAGCTTAGGACTCGGGAGTAGAAACTACAATGAGCAGTTCTTC. As protein: CASSLGLGSRNYNEQFF.

The gene calls are TRBV7-9 and TRBJ2-4; D might be TRBD2 (6 bases). There are 17 residues in the CDR3. V was clipped by 5 bases and J by 4 bases, with 21 bases between them. The germline V gene has CDR1 SEHNR and CDR2 FQNEAQ (reference sequence). CDR3 nucleotides: TGTGCCAGCAGCCGACGGGACGGCGGGACGGAGAAAAACATTCAGTACTTC. Its translation is CASSRRDGGTEKNIQYF.

Of note for this clonotype: One base away lies a much larger clone, so this may be a sequencing read error. This chain joins TRBV12-3 or TRBV12-4 and TRBJ2-2; D is unclear. The CDR3 spans 14 residues. CDR3 sequence: CAISFVDRTGELFF. The CDR3 nucleotides read TGTGCCATCAGTTTCGTGGACCGCACCGGGGAGCTGTTTTTT.

This clonotype is labeled medium-sized. The chain links TRBV15 to TRBJ1-5; possibly TRBD1 for D (5 bases). Germline loops: CDR1 LNHNV, CDR2 YYDKDF (reference sequence). Trimming cost V 4 bases and J 2 bases, with 21 bases left between them. The CDR3 spans 18 residues. The CDR3 sequence is CATSKGREWLFGNQPQHF. The CDR3 DNA is TGTGCCACCAGCAAGGGCAGGGAGTGGTTGTTCGGCAATCAGCCCCAGCATTTT. Full variable domain (remainder filled in from reference TRBV15 and TRBJ1-5): DAMVIQNPRYQVTQFGKPVTLSCSQTLNHNVMYWYQQKSSQAPKLLFHYYDKDFNNEADTPDNFQSRRPNTSFCFLDIRSPGLGDTAMYLCATSKGREWLFGNQPQHFGDGTRLSIL.

This clonotype was seen at least ten times. This chain connects TRBV2 to TRBJ1-6; D remains unclear. In germline, CDR1 is SNHLY, CDR2 FYNNEI. The CDR3 has 13 amino acids. V lost 10 bases and J 0 bases, leaving 7 bases between the germline ends. The DNA of the CDR3 is TGTGCCATCCGGAGCTCCTATAATTCACCCCTCCACTTT. This encodes CAIRSSYNSPLHF.

Ten or more counts support this clonotype. The V call is TRBV7-2, the J call TRBJ2-1; weak D call: TRBD2 (6 bases). The germline V gene encodes CDR1 SGHTA and CDR2 FQGNSA. This CDR3 is built from 18 residues. Trimming took off 7 bases at V and 9 bases at J, with 31 bases between the two ends. The CDR3 here is CASIPIAIGEASFGEQFF. DNA for the CDR3: TGTGCCAGCATCCCTATCGCCATCGGGGAGGCTAGCTTTGGTGAGCAGTTCTTC. Filled out from reference TRBV7-2 and TRBJ2-1, the complete variable domain reads GAGVSQSPSNKVTEKGKDVELRCDPISGHTALYWYRQSLGQGLEFLIYFQGNSAPDKSGLPSDRFSAERTGGSVSTLTIQRTQQEDSAVYLCASIPIAIGEASFGEQFFGPGTRLTVL.

The V gene is TRBV9, the J gene TRBJ2-7, with D unresolved. The V and J ends lost 0 bases and 3 bases respectively, with 10 bases between them. The CDR3 has 14 residues. Germline values: CDR1 SGDLS, CDR2 YYNGEE. In DNA, the CDR3 is TGTGCCAGCAGCGTAGACGCGGCCCACTACGAGCAGTACTTC. Protein product: CASSVDAAHYEQYF.

CDR3 sequence: CASSQATRYEQYF. CDR3 coding DNA: TGCGCCAGCAGCCAAGCCACACGATACGAGCAGTACTTC. The chain recombines TRBV4-1 with TRBJ2-7, with no clear D. The CDR3 consists of 13 residues. V gave up 1 base and J gave up 4 bases, with 8 bases separating them. Germline V gene sequence: CDR1 MGHRA, CDR2 YSYEKL.

This clonotype was recorded at least ten times. The junction and the germline gene differ at one end; a read error may be behind it. The chain combines TRBV4-1 with TRBJ1-2; no definite D call. The CDR3 contains 17 residues. Germline V gives CDR1 MGHRA, CDR2 YSYEKL. CDR3 protein: CASSEDPGRGANYGYTF. The DNA for the CDR3 is TGCGCCAGCAGCGAAGATCCTGGGAGAGGAGCTAACTATGGCTACACCTTC.